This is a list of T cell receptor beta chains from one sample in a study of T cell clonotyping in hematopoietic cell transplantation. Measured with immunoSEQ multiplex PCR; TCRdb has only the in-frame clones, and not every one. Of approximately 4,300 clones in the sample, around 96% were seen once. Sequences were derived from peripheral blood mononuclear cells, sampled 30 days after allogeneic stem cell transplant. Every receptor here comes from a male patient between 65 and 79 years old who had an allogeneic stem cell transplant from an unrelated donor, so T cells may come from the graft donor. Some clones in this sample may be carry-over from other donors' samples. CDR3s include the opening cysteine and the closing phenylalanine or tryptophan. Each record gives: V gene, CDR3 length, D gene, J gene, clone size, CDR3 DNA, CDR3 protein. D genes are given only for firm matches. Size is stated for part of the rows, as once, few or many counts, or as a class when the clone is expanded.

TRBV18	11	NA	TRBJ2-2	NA	TGTGCCAGCTCACCAACCGGGGAGCTGTTTTTT	CASSPTGELFF
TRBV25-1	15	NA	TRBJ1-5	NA	TGTGCCAGCAGTGAAGCTGGGGGCGGATCTCAGCCCCAGCATTTT	CASSEAGGGSQPQHF
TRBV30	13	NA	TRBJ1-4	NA	TGTGCCTGGAGTGGGAACCCTAATGAAAAACTGTTTTTT	CAWSGNPNEKLFF
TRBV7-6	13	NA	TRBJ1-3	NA	TGTGCCAGCAGCTTAAAAGTCGGAAACACCATATATTTT	CASSLKVGNTIYF
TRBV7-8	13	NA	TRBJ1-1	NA	TGTGCCAGCCAACCGGGGGAGGTCACTGAAGCTTTCTTT	CASQPGEVTEAFF
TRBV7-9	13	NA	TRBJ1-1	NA	TGTGCCAGCTCCGGGGAGGGGCACGCTGAAGCTTTCTTT	CASSGEGHAEAFF
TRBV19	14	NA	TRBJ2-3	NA	TGTGCCAGTGGAACTAGGGGGAACACAGATACGCAGTATTTT	CASGTRGNTDTQYF
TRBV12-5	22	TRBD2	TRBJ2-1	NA	TGTGCTAGTGGTTTGGTCCTGGGGGACCCAACTAGCGGGAGGGGGCCCTACAATGAGCAGTTCTTC	CASGLVLGDPTSGRGPYNEQFF
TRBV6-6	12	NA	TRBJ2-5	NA	TGTGCCAGCAGTTACTCGGGAGAGACCCAGTACTTC	CASSYSGETQYF
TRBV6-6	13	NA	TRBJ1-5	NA	TGTGCCAGCAGTAGACAAGGCAATCAGCCCCAGCATTTT	CASSRQGNQPQHF
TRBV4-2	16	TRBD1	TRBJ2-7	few	TGTGCCAGCAGCCCGAAACCGGGACAGGGGGCAGACGAGCAGTACTTC	CASSPKPGQGADEQYF
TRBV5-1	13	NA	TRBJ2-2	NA	TGCGCCAGCAGCTTATTAAAGACCGGGGAGCTGTTTTTT	CASSLLKTGELFF
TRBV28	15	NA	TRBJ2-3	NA	TGTGCCAGCAGTACTAGCAGCCCTAGCACAGATACGCAGTATTTT	CASSTSSPSTDTQYF
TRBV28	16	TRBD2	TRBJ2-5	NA	TGTGCCAGCAGTCTCAGACTAGCGGAGTCCCAAGAGACCCAGTACTTC	CASSLRLAESQETQYF
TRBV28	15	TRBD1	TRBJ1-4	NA	TGTGCCAGCAGTTTACCGGGACAGGGGTATGAAAAACTGTTTTTT	CASSLPGQGYEKLFF
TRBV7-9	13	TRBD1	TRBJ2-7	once	TGTGCCAGCAGTCCGGGACAGACCTACGAGCAGTACTTC	CASSPGQTYEQYF
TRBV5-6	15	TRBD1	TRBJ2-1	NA	TGTGCCAGCAGCGGGACAGGGGGGAGGTTCGATGAGCAGTTCTTC	CASSGTGGRFDEQFF
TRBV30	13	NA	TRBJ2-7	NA	TGTGCCTGGAGCCTCGTCAATCTCTGGGAGCAGTACTTC	CAWSLVNLWEQYF
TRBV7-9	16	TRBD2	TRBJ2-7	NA	TGTGCCAGCAGCTTACGGGCGGGAGGGTACCTCCACGAGCAGTACTTC	CASSLRAGGYLHEQYF
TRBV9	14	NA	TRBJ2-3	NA	TGTGCCAGCAGCGTAGATCCTCAGCCAGATACGCAGTATTTT	CASSVDPQPDTQYF
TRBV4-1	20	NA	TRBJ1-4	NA	TGCGCCAGCAGCCAAGAGGCCTTAAAGGGGGGCTTCACAACTAATGAAAAACTGTTTTTT	CASSQEALKGGFTTNEKLFF
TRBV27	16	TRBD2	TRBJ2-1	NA	TGTGCCAGCAGATCTCTAGCGGGAGGGACCTACAATGAGCAGTTCTTC	CASRSLAGGTYNEQFF
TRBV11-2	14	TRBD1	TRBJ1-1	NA	TGTGCCAGCAGCTCTAGACAGGGAAACACTGAAGCTTTCTTT	CASSSRQGNTEAFF
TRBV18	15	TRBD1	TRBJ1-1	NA	TGTGCCAGCTCATATCTCACAGGGGCTAACACTGAAGCTTTCTTT	CASSYLTGANTEAFF
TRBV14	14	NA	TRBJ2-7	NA	TGTGCCAGCAGCCAAGACGGGGCCTTCTACGAGCAGTACTTC	CASSQDGAFYEQYF